This entry concerns a single T cell receptor beta chain. What it binds is not known. The entry originates in a study of naive and memory T cell subsets. Findings of the study overall: In CD4 and CD8 cells, diversity dropped from naive through EMRA. Naive repertoires, especially CD8, held a few larger clonotypes, possibly memory cells re-expressing CD45RA.

The V gene's germline CDR1 is DFQATT and CDR2 SNEGSKA (reference sequence). The CDR3 is made up of 16 amino acids. The junction had 7 bases not matched to a gene; V was cut back by 1 base and J by 3 bases. Two oligonucleotides, mixed equimolar, formed the beta constant-region primer covering TRBC1 and TRBC2. The ligated cDNA underwent four PCR rounds using SP2 and nested alpha and beta constant-region primers. The cDNA 3' end received a ligated single-stranded oligonucleotide carrying the SP2 primer and a 12-nucleotide UMI. Using its own MiXCR run on the UMI-ligation and nested PCR reads, TCRdb lists one record per CDR3 protein. This sample has about 150,000 distinct CDR3 sequences, with approximately 24% found just once. Cells stained for CD3, CD4, CD8, CD45RA, CD27 and viability were sorted into four CD45RA/CD27 subsets.

V and J are TRBV20-1 and TRBJ2-2, with 8 bases that match TRBD2. The sequencing input was naive CD4+ T cells from blood. The clonotype comes from a human donor in good health. For the CDR3, the DNA is TGCAGTGCTAGAGTTGCGGGAGGCCGGGACACCGGGGAGCTGTTTTTT. Protein sequence: CSARVAGGRDTGELFF.